This T cell receptor beta chain emerged from a study of T cell repertoires in aging, cancer and after chemotherapy. Looking at the study overall: Healthy donor repertoires were recorded over several months to years and showed clear clonal overlap. About 8.9 million TCR reads made up the full dataset.

Germline V gene sequence: CDR1 DFQATT, CDR2 SNEGSKA (reference sequence). This CDR3 spans 19 amino acids. With V trimmed by 1 base and J by 0 bases, 11 bases remained unmatched. Peripheral blood genomic DNA, not sorted cells or RNA, was the template. This clonotype was seen a handful of times. Its antigen is currently unknown. Multiplex touch-down PCR with TRB-A/B primers amplified rearranged V-D-J TRB sequences. TCRdb reanalysed the multiplex PCR reads using MiXCR and keeps one entry per CDR3 protein. Found here are about 9,600 distinct CDR3 sequences, 20% to 30% of them singletons; the top ten hold 1.3%. Study-wide results and limits: Age-matched healthy donors had significantly more diverse, less clonal blood TCR repertoires than untreated cancer patients. Median generation probability rose over the chemotherapy interval in each cancer cohort, suggesting rebound thymic output.

This TCR was sampled from a human donor in good health. The sequenced sample was blood. The chain employs TRBV20-1 and TRBJ2-3; 12 bases align to TRBD2. The CDR3 region is CSARGASGTSGHSTDTQYF. CDR3 bases: TGCAGTGCTAGAGGGGCTTCCGGGACTAGCGGGCACAGCACAGATACGCAGTATTTT.